The 26 T cell receptor beta chains presented below share a single source sample, sequenced in a study of CD8 T cells in Susac syndrome. The RNA, roughly 0.45 to 1 ug, was put through reverse transcription using random hexamers. TCRdb re-called the immunoSEQ multiplex PCR reads with MiXCR, one entry per CDR3 protein. The table records about 400,000 distinct CDR3 sequences, approximately 85% of them present only once. Sequencing used CD8+ T cells from PBMCs. These receptors originate from a human donor with multiple sclerosis.

This chain joins TRBV4-1 and TRBJ1-5, with a possible D match to TRBD1 (6 bases). Germline V gene sequence: CDR1 MGHRA, CDR2 YSYEKL. This CDR3 has 17 residues. V lost 0 bases, J lost 6 bases, and 18 bases lay in between. CDR3: CASSQDGYSGARQPQHF. The CDR3 DNA reads as TGCGCCAGCAGCCAAGACGGGTACTCAGGGGCCCGTCAGCCCCAGCATTTT.

The chain has TRBV20-1 and TRBJ2-1, with 8 bases identical to TRBD2. The CDR3 loop spans 15 amino acids. The germline V gene has CDR1 DFQATT and CDR2 SNEGSKA (reference sequence). V trimming: 0 bases; J trimming: 6 bases; junction bases outside the gene matches: 7. The CDR3 here is CSARDRGGGRNEQFF. As DNA, the CDR3 is TGCAGTGCTAGAGATCGCGGCGGGGGGCGCAATGAGCAGTTCTTC.

This clonotype was seen more than once but under ten times. The junction shows a germline mismatch at one end, possibly a read error. The chain couples TRBV6-1 to TRBJ2-7; TRBD2 agrees at 7 bases. Germline values: CDR1 MNHNS, CDR2 SASEGT. This CDR3 has 13 amino acids. The CDR3: CASSEAGYYEQYF. The CDR3 region has the DNA TGTGCCAGCAGCGAAGCGGGGTACTACGAGCAGTACTTC.

This chain links TRBV4-1 with TRBJ2-3; the D gene is possibly TRBD2 (5 bases). This CDR3 is 15 amino acids long. From germline, CDR1 is MGHRA and CDR2 YSYEKL. Deletions cut 1 base from V and 0 bases from J, with 8 bases between. In DNA, the CDR3 is TGCGCCAGCAGCCAAGGTTGGACTAGCACAGATACGCAGTATTTT. It specifies CASSQGWTSTDTQYF.

The chain is built from TRBV12-5 and TRBJ1-6, with 7 bases aligning to TRBD1. The trim removed 1 base at V and 7 bases at J, leaving 10 bases unmatched. The CDR3 runs 17 residues. The germline CDR1 and CDR2 sequences are LGHNT and FRNRAP. CDR3 region: CASGLERGQVPNSPLHF. The CDR3 nucleotides are TGTGCTAGTGGTTTGGAGCGAGGACAGGTGCCAAATTCACCCCTCCACTTT.

The CDR3 DNA follows: TGCGCCAGCAGTGAGTTGGGGGTTTCGAGGAACGAGCAGTACTTC. It specifies CASSELGVSRNEQYF. The chain employs TRBV10-1 and TRBJ2-7, with D perhaps given as TRBD1 or TRBD2 (5 bases each). The V gene lost 1 base and the J gene lost 5 bases, with 15 bases spanning the gap. Germline assignment: CDR1 WNHNN and CDR2 SYGVQD (reference sequence). This CDR3 is built from 15 residues.

The chain uses TRBV3-1 and TRBJ2-1; a possible D gene is TRBD2 (6 bases). This CDR3 spans 17 amino acids. The V end lost 0 bases, the J end lost 4 bases, and 16 bases lay between the germline ends. Germline CDR1 LGHDT, CDR2 YNNKEL (reference sequence). The CDR3 DNA follows: TGTGCCAGCAGCCAAGATATGGTAGCGGTTTCGTACAATGAGCAGTTCTTC. Amino acids: CASSQDMVAVSYNEQFF.

This clonotype was counted a few times. The gene calls are TRBV7-9 and TRBJ2-4; 8 positions match TRBD1. The junction had 2 bases not matched to a gene; V was cut back by 5 bases and J by 5 bases. The CDR3 totals 13 residues. Germline lookup yields CDR1 SEHNR and CDR2 FQNEAQ (reference sequence). This CDR3 is CASSAGGQNIQYF. The CDR3 nucleotides read TGTGCCAGCAGCGCAGGGGGCCAAAACATTCAGTACTTC. The full variable domain, rest sourced from reference TRBV7-9 and TRBJ2-4, is DTGVSQNPRHKITKRGQNVTFRCDPISEHNRLYWYRQTLGQGPEFLTYFQNEAQLEKSRLLSDRFSAERPKGSFSTLEIQRTEQGDSAMYLCASSAGGQNIQYFGAGTRLSVL.

The chain carries TRBV20-1 and TRBJ2-7; D possibly uses TRBD1 or TRBD2 (5 bases each). V was shortened by 3 bases and J by 3 bases, with 12 bases between the two germline ends. The CDR3 loop spans 13 amino acids. Looked up from germline, CDR1 is DFQATT and CDR2 is SNEGSKA (reference sequence). The CDR3 DNA reads as TGCAGTGCTAGGGAAGGGACCGACTACGAGCAGTACTTC. Translated, it gives CSAREGTDYEQYF.

CDR3 sequence (DNA): TGTGCCAGCAGTGGTTCCGGGACTACCGACTACAATGAGCAGTTCTTC. Protein product: CASSGSGTTDYNEQFF. The chain links TRBV11-1 to TRBJ2-1, with 7 bases matching TRBD2. CDR1 is SGHAT and CDR2 is FQDESV in the germline V gene (reference sequence). V lost 6 bases to trimming and J lost 3 bases; unmatched junction nucleotides: 11. The CDR3 runs to 16 residues. Complete variable domain (other parts from reference TRBV11-1 and TRBJ2-1): EAEVAQSPRYKITEKSQAVAFWCDPISGHATLYWYRQILGQGPELLVQFQDESVVDDSQLPKDRFSAERLKGVDSTLKIQPAELGDSAMYLCASSGSGTTDYNEQFFGPGTRLTVL.

The chain carries TRBV5-4 and TRBJ2-2; 7 nucleotides agree with TRBD2. V shed 0 bases and J 3 bases; nucleotides not matched to a gene: 5. This CDR3 region has 16 residues. Per germline, CDR1 SGHNT and CDR2 YYREEE (reference sequence). The CDR3 DNA sequence: TGTGCCAGCAGCTTGGATTGGCTAGCGGACACCGGGGAGCTGTTTTTT. The encoded protein is CASSLDWLADTGELFF.

J is TRBJ2-7 and V is TRBV13, with 11 bases aligning to TRBD2. The length of the CDR3 is 14 residues. CDR1 and CDR2 (germline): PRHDT, FYEKMQ (reference sequence). V was pared by 2 bases and J by 5 bases, with 2 bases of the junction left unmatched. In DNA, the CDR3 is TGTGCCAGCAGCTTACAACTAGCGGGAGACGAGCAGTACTTC. As protein: CASSLQLAGDEQYF.

This rearrangement joins TRBV28 to TRBJ2-7; 11 bases fit TRBD2. Germline V gene data show CDR1 as MDHEN and CDR2 as SYDVKM. The J segment lost 2 bases and the V segment lost 5 bases, leaving 5 bases of the junction unmatched. The CDR3 has 15 amino acids. The CDR3 nucleotides read TGTGCCAGCAGTGCAACTAGCGGGAGTACCTACGAGCAGTACTTC. Amino acid sequence: CASSATSGSTYEQYF. Full variable domain (rest looked up from reference TRBV28 and TRBJ2-7): DVKVTQSSRYLVKRTGEKVFLECVQDMDHENMFWYRQDPGLGLRLIYFSYDVKMKEKGDIPEGYSVSREKKERFSLILESASTNQTSMYLCASSATSGSTYEQYFGPGTRLTVT.

The gene calls are TRBV2 and TRBJ1-5; no definite D call. V gave up 1 base and J gave up 7 bases, with 8 bases separating them. The length of the CDR3 is 13 residues. Germline lookup yields CDR1 SNHLY and CDR2 FYNNEI. CDR3 nucleotide sequence: TGTGCCAGCAGTGAAGACGGAGAACAGCCCCAGCATTTT. It specifies CASSEDGEQPQHF.

The gene calls are TRBV21-1 and TRBJ1-5. TRBV21-1 is a pseudogene locus. The CDR3 contains 19 residues. The CDR3 region has the DNA TGTGCCAGCAGCAAACTAGGCAGGGCTGGTCGTTGTAGCAATCAGCCCCAGCATTTT. Translating gives CASSKLGRAGRCSNQPQHF.

CDR3 nucleotide sequence: TGCAGCGTTTACGGGACCGGGACACCTGAGAACTATGGCTACACCTTC. Amino acids: CSVYGTGTPENYGYTF. V and J are TRBV29-1 and TRBJ1-2; a possible D gene is TRBD1 (6 bases). Germline V CDR1 and CDR2: SQVTM, ANQGSEA. V was pared by 5 bases and J by 2 bases, with 21 bases between. The CDR3 contains 16 residues. The full variable domain, rest sourced from reference TRBV29-1 and TRBJ1-2, is SAVISQKPSRDICQRGTSLTIQCQVDSQVTMMFWYRQQPGQSLTLIATANQGSEATYESGFVIDKFPISRPNLTFSTLTVSNMSPEDSSIYLCSVYGTGTPENYGYTFGSGTRLTVV.

The rearrangement joins TRBV20-1 to TRBJ2-7; TRBD1 might be the D (6 bases). There are 15 residues in the CDR3. The ends were cut back, 0 bases at V and 2 bases at J, with 14 bases in the middle. Germline V gene sequence: CDR1 DFQATT, CDR2 SNEGSKA (reference sequence). The CDR3 coding sequence is TGCAGTGCTAGAGATCTCCGGGACAAGCCCTACGAGCAGTACTTC. It codes for CSARDLRDKPYEQYF.

The CDR3 loop is CASSEYQGSEQYF. The CDR3 region has the DNA TGTGCCAGCAGTGAATATCAGGGGAGCGAGCAGTACTTC. J is TRBJ2-7 and V is TRBV25-1; D is perhaps TRBD1 (6 bases). Deletions cut 0 bases from V and 6 bases from J, with 9 bases between. Germline values: CDR1 MGHDK, CDR2 SYGVNS. The CDR3 has 13 amino acids.

V usage is TRBV7-9 and J usage is TRBJ2-7, with 12 bases matching TRBD1. This CDR3 has 18 residues. V lost 5 bases, J lost 4 bases, and 15 bases stayed unmatched. Per germline, CDR1 SEHNR and CDR2 FQNEAQ (reference sequence). The DNA of the CDR3 is TGTGCCAGCAGCCCGTACGGGACAGGGGGCCGTGGGGCTTACGAGCAGTACTTC. It codes for CASSPYGTGGRGAYEQYF.

In its sample, this clonotype was seen a few times. The chain combines TRBV11-2 with TRBJ2-7; 9 bases are a match to TRBD1. The CDR3 has 12 residues. The J segment lost 2 bases and the V segment lost 8 bases, leaving 1 base of the junction unmatched. CDR1 is SGHAT, CDR2 FQNNGV, per germline. The CDR3 loop reads CASRDRAYEQYF. The DNA of the CDR3 is TGTGCCAGCCGGGACAGGGCCTACGAGCAGTACTTC.

The chain has TRBV11-2 and TRBJ1-5; D is unresolved. Between the trimmed V and J ends, which lost 1 base and 0 bases, there was a span of 10 bases. Per the germline V gene, CDR1 is SGHAT and CDR2 is FQNNGV. The CDR3 is 16 residues long. CDR3 bases: TGTGCCAGCAGCTTAGTTGTCAGGTATAGCAATCAGCCCCAGCATTTT. Its translation: CASSLVVRYSNQPQHF. The full variable domain, rest sourced from reference TRBV11-2 and TRBJ1-5, is EAGVAQSPRYKIIEKRQSVAFWCNPISGHATLYWYQQILGQGPKLLIQFQNNGVVDDSQLPKDRFSAERLKGVDSTLKIQPAKLEDSAVYLCASSLVVRYSNQPQHFGDGTRLSIL.

In its sample, this clonotype was seen a few times. The CDR3 spells CASSLAVYEQYF. As DNA, the CDR3 is TGTGCCAGCAGCTTGGCCGTCTACGAGCAGTACTTC. The chain uses TRBV5-6 and TRBJ2-7; D unresolved. Germline CDR1 is SGHDT and CDR2 is YYEEEE. This CDR3 spans 12 amino acids. Trimming removed 0 bases from V and 3 bases from J, with 4 bases in between.

In this sample, this clonotype turned up a few times. CDR3 DNA: TGCAGTGCGGAAAGGACAGGGGTCAGCCATGGCTACACCTTC. Translated: CSAERTGVSHGYTF. The chain carries TRBV20-1 and TRBJ1-2; 9 bases agree with TRBD1. Germline values: CDR1 DFQATT, CDR2 SNEGSKA (reference sequence). The junction had 11 bases not matched to a gene; V was cut back by 6 bases and J by 6 bases. The CDR3 has 14 amino acids.

This chain connects TRBV2 to TRBJ1-1, with 7 bases matching TRBD1. The V gene end was trimmed by 1 base and the J gene end by 1 base; junction bases not matched to a gene: 6. Germline CDR1 SNHLY, CDR2 FYNNEI. The CDR3 extends over 16 amino acids. The CDR3 is CASSEGTWTGNTEAFF. The CDR3 nucleotides read TGTGCCAGCAGTGAAGGGACATGGACAGGGAACACTGAAGCTTTCTTT.

The chain employs TRBV28 and TRBJ2-1, with 7 bases aligning to TRBD2. This CDR3 comprises 15 residues. CDR1 is MDHEN and CDR2 is SYDVKM in the germline V gene. V was clipped by 3 bases and J by 9 bases; unmatched bases: 11. The CDR3 DNA follows: TGTGCCAGCAGTTTCGAGCGGGACTCGTCTACTGAGCAGTTCTTC. Translated: CASSFERDSSTEQFF.

The chain combines TRBV30 with TRBJ2-3; 9 bases fit TRBD2. Germline CDR1 is GTSNPN and CDR2 is SVGIG (reference sequence). J was trimmed by 6 bases and V by 5 bases; bases with no gene match: 9. The CDR3 is made up of 14 amino acids. CDR3 in amino acids: CAWSSGASGDTQYF. For the CDR3, the DNA is TGTGCCTGGTCTAGCGGGGCTTCGGGGGATACGCAGTATTTT.